Following are 23 T cell receptor beta chains from one sample sequenced in a study of shared clonotypes between healthy human individuals. The assay was immunoSEQ multiplex PCR, and TCRdb's table has in-frame clones only and misses some. The sample yields roughly 1,500,000 clones, 98% seen once. Sequencing used naive CD4+ T cells sorted from blood. Regarding subset: CD45RA+ positively selected. These receptors all come from a man aged 25 to 45 in good health.

The chain is built from TRBV7-2 and TRBJ1-4; D may be TRBD1 (5 bases). V shed 5 bases and J shed 8 bases, with 18 bases lying between them. The germline V gene has CDR1 SGHTA and CDR2 FQGNSA. There are 15 residues in the CDR3. CDR3 loop: CASSPREGLNEKLFF. The CDR3 nucleotides are TGTGCCAGCAGCCCACGTGAGGGGTTAAACGAAAAACTGTTTTTT.

The rearrangement joins TRBV5-6 to TRBJ2-1; TRBD2 matches at 14 bases. Germline V gives CDR1 SGHDT, CDR2 YYEEEE. This CDR3 region has 15 residues. The junction had 6 bases not matched to a gene; V was cut back by 5 bases and J by 8 bases. CDR3 in DNA: TGTGCCAGCAGTCCGACTAGCGGGAGGGAGGATGAGCAGTTCTTC. This gives the protein CASSPTSGREDEQFF.

This clone was counted once. This chain joins TRBV11-1 and TRBJ2-1; D is possibly TRBD1 or TRBD2 (5 bases each). V lost 4 bases and J 3 bases, leaving 13 bases between the germline ends. The CDR3 is 15 residues long. CDR1 and CDR2 from the germline V gene are SGHAT and FQDESV (reference sequence). The CDR3 is CASSSSRDDYNEQFF. The CDR3 nucleotides are TGTGCCAGCAGCTCCTCCCGGGACGACTACAATGAGCAGTTCTTC.

The CDR3 region is CASSFAGLAGSTGELFF. CDR3 nucleotide sequence: TGCGCCAGCAGCTTCGCGGGACTAGCGGGAAGCACCGGGGAGCTGTTTTTT. The genes are TRBV5-1 and TRBJ2-2; 13 bases are shared with TRBD2. In germline, CDR1 is SGHRS, CDR2 YFSETQ. The CDR3 consists of 17 residues. The junction had 5 bases not matched to a gene; V was cut back by 2 bases and J by 4 bases. The variable domain in full, with the rest retrieved from reference TRBV5-1 and TRBJ2-2, is KAGVTQTPRYLIKTRGQQVTLSCSPISGHRSVSWYQQTPGQGLQFLFEYFSETQRNKGNFPGRFSGRQFSNSRSEMNVSTLELGDSALYLCASSFAGLAGSTGELFFGEGSRLTVL.

The chain recombines TRBV5-4 with TRBJ2-7, with 10 positions matching TRBD2. The CDR3 covers 15 residues. Germline V gene data show CDR1 as SGHNT and CDR2 as YYREEE (reference sequence). With 5 bases clipped from V and 1 base from J, the junction kept 6 bases outside the gene matches. This chain's CDR3 is CASSPSGRASYEQYF. CDR3 in DNA: TGTGCCAGCAGTCCTAGCGGGAGAGCTTCCTACGAGCAGTACTTC.

The chain has TRBV2 and TRBJ2-3, with D perhaps matching TRBD1 (6 bases). In germline, CDR1 is SNHLY, CDR2 FYNNEI. The CDR3 consists of 12 residues. Trimming took 8 bases from V and 5 from J, leaving 11 bases between them. This CDR3 reads CASEGHVDTQYF. The CDR3 bases are TGTGCCAGCGAGGGACACGTAGATACGCAGTATTTT.

Turning to this clone: This CDR3 is also generated by other DNA sequences in the sample. This chain connects TRBV28 to TRBJ2-1; D might be TRBD2 (6 bases). This CDR3 comprises 15 residues. V lost 2 bases, J lost 0 bases, and 8 bases lay in between. Germline V lookup: CDR1 MDHEN, CDR2 SYDVKM. This CDR3 reads CASSLGGTSYNEQFF. The DNA of the CDR3 is TGTGCCAGCAGTTTAGGGGGGACCTCCTACAATGAGCAGTTCTTC.

This chain joins TRBV5-6 and TRBJ2-7, with 10 nucleotides matching TRBD2. The V gene end was trimmed by 0 bases and the J gene end by 3 bases; junction bases not matched to a gene: 3. This CDR3 spans 15 amino acids. Germline CDR1 is SGHDT and CDR2 is YYEEEE. CDR3 in amino acids: CASSLGPSGSYEQYF. CDR3 DNA sequence: TGTGCCAGCAGCTTGGGGCCTAGCGGGAGCTACGAGCAGTACTTC.

The V gene is TRBV7-9, the J gene TRBJ1-4; D ambiguous. This CDR3 spans 16 amino acids. Germline assignment: CDR1 SEHNR and CDR2 FQNEAQ (reference sequence). V lost 4 bases to trimming and J lost 8 bases, with 20 bases between them. The CDR3 reads CASSYKVGSPREKLFF. The DNA for the CDR3 is TGTGCCAGCAGCTACAAGGTGGGCAGCCCTAGGGAAAAACTGTTTTTT.

This rearrangement joins TRBV11-3 to TRBJ2-1, with D possibly TRBD2 on 6 matching bases. Between the trimmed V and J ends, which lost 5 bases and 2 bases, there was a span of 10 bases. This CDR3 is built from 14 residues. The germline V gene encodes CDR1 SGHNT and CDR2 YENEEA. The CDR3 here is CASSPRGTYNEQFF. In nucleotides, the CDR3 is TGTGCCAGCAGCCCTCGGGGGACCTACAATGAGCAGTTCTTC.

The rearrangement links TRBV7-2 to TRBJ2-3; D assignment may be TRBD1 or TRBD2 (5 bases each). The germline V gene encodes CDR1 SGHTA and CDR2 FQGNSA. This CDR3 is built from 16 residues. V was shortened by 1 base and J by 1 base, with 12 bases between the two germline ends. The CDR3: CASSLVGVVGTDTQYF. The CDR3 bases are TGTGCCAGCAGCTTAGTGGGGGTCGTGGGCACAGATACGCAGTATTTT. Filled out from reference TRBV7-2 and TRBJ2-3, the complete variable domain reads GAGVSQSPSNKVTEKGKDVELRCDPISGHTALYWYRQSLGQGLEFLIYFQGNSAPDKSGLPSDRFSAERTGGSVSTLTIQRTQQEDSAVYLCASSLVGVVGTDTQYFGPGTRLTVL.

The rearrangement links TRBV19 to TRBJ1-1; D gene uncertain. CDR3 length: 14 amino acids. The V and J ends lost 3 bases and 6 bases respectively, with 14 bases between them. Germline CDR1 is LNHDA and CDR2 is SQIVND (reference sequence). CDR3 in DNA: TGTGCCAGTAGTATTATACGGACGTCGGCTGAAGCTTTCTTT. It codes for CASSIIRTSAEAFF.

The rearrangement links TRBV2 to TRBJ2-1, with D possibly called TRBD1 or TRBD2 (5 bases each). CDR1 SNHLY and CDR2 FYNNEI come from the germline V gene. The CDR3 runs 14 residues. Trimming stripped 3 bases from V and 7 bases from J, with 13 bases between. CDR3 nucleotides: TGTGCCAGCAGTGAGGGGACCGGGGAGAATGAGCAGTTCTTC. Its translation: CASSEGTGENEQFF.

The chain has TRBV2 and TRBJ1-1; 7 bases agree with TRBD1. Losses at the gene ends were 6 bases for V and 1 base for J; bases not matched to a gene: 8. Germline CDR1 and CDR2: SNHLY and FYNNEI. The CDR3 runs 15 residues. In nucleotides, the CDR3 is TGTGCCAGCAGCAAAGGGCCAGGGGGGAACACTGAAGCTTTCTTT. It codes for CASSKGPGGNTEAFF.

V and J are TRBV9 and TRBJ2-5, with TRBD2 identical over 8 bases. V gave up 0 bases and J gave up 2 bases; unmatched junction bases: 9. Germline V gene lookup returns CDR1 SGDLS and CDR2 YYNGEE. The CDR3 runs 17 residues. As DNA, the CDR3 is TGTGCCAGCAGCGTAGACCCTGCGGGAGGCCTACAAGAGACCCAGTACTTC. Translation gives CASSVDPAGGLQETQYF.

The chain has TRBV6-4 and TRBJ2-2, with 7 bases that match TRBD2. Germline values: CDR1 MRHNA, CDR2 SNTAGT. The CDR3 totals 16 residues. Trimming cost V 2 bases and J 2 bases; bases outside gene matches: 5. CDR3 DNA sequence: TGTGCCAGCAGTGACGGGGGACTATTAAACACCGGGGAGCTGTTTTTT. It is translated as CASSDGGLLNTGELFF.

The chain recombines TRBV19 with TRBJ2-7; 7 positions match TRBD1. The CDR3 has 15 amino acids. Germline loops: CDR1 LNHDA, CDR2 SQIVND (reference sequence). V shed 5 bases, J shed 0 bases, and the junction held 7 bases outside the gene matches. The CDR3 sequence is CASSLYRGSSYEQYF. The CDR3 DNA is TGTGCCAGTAGTTTGTACAGGGGAAGCTCCTACGAGCAGTACTTC.

The chain employs TRBV14 and TRBJ2-1; 9 bases fit TRBD2. Trimming cost V 0 bases and J 6 bases; bases outside gene matches: 6. Germline V gene lookup returns CDR1 SGHDN and CDR2 FVKESK. The CDR3 is 16 residues long. DNA of the CDR3: TGTGCCAGCAGCCAAGATACTAGCGGGTGGAGCAATGAGCAGTTCTTC. Translating it yields CASSQDTSGWSNEQFF. The complete variable domain, with remaining parts taken from reference TRBV14 and TRBJ2-1, reads EAGVTQFPSHSVIEKGQTVTLRCDPISGHDNLYWYRRVMGKEIKFLLHFVKESKQDESGMPNNRFLAERTGGTYSTLKVQPAELEDSGVYFCASSQDTSGWSNEQFFGPGTRLTVL.

The CDR3 coding sequence is TGTGCCTGGAGTGAGGCGAACTATGGCTACACCTTC. This gives the protein CAWSEANYGYTF. The gene calls are TRBV30 and TRBJ1-2; D is unclear. CDR1 is GTSNPN and CDR2 is SVGIG in the germline V gene (reference sequence). The CDR3 is 12 amino acids. Trimming cost V 1 base and J 2 bases, with 5 bases left between them.

The chain couples TRBV28 to TRBJ2-7; the match to TRBD2 covers 14 bases. This CDR3 comprises 18 residues. CDR1 and CDR2 from the germline V gene are MDHEN and SYDVKM. J gave up 0 bases and V 5 bases, and 9 bases lay outside the gene matches. This CDR3 reads CASSARTSGRRFSYEQYF. The CDR3 DNA reads TGTGCCAGCAGTGCCCGGACTAGCGGGAGGCGATTCTCCTACGAGCAGTACTTC.

The chain recombines TRBV29-1 with TRBJ1-5; D gene uncertain. The length of the CDR3 is 13 residues. V was clipped by 6 bases and J by 4 bases, with 13 bases between them. Germline V gene sequence: CDR1 SQVTM, CDR2 ANQGSEA. CDR3 nucleotides: TGCAGCGTAGGTGTGGGAGGAAATCAGCCCCAGCATTTT. This encodes CSVGVGGNQPQHF.

The V gene is TRBV6-5, the J gene TRBJ2-7; TRBD2 matches 9 bases. The CDR3 consists of 16 residues. V was clipped by 4 bases and J by 3 bases; unmatched bases: 10. Per the germline V gene, CDR1 is MNHEY and CDR2 is SVGAGI. For the CDR3, the DNA is TGTGCCAGCAGTTCTCCTATAGCGGGAGCCCTCTACGAGCAGTACTTC. Translation gives CASSSPIAGALYEQYF.

CDR3 amino acids: CASSQDGDTQYF. CDR3 sequence (DNA): TGCGCCAGCAGTCAGGATGGAGATACGCAGTATTTT. The chain uses TRBV23-1 and TRBJ2-3; unclear D gene. TRBV23-1 is an ORF, and what it does is uncertain. CDR3 length equals 12 residues. V lost 3 bases to trimming and J lost 5 bases, with 6 bases between them.